The 3 T cell receptor beta chains below all came from one sample that was sequenced in a study of siplizumab effects on memory and regulatory T cells. The mixed lymphocyte reaction cells underwent coculture at 37°C for roughly six days. These receptors are not linked to any known antigen. Method: immunoSEQ multiplex PCR; TCRdb's copy keeps in-frame clones and lacks some. The sample holds 11,000 to 15,000 clones, approximately 48% seen once. Sequencing used CFSE-low (dividing) CD4+ T cells sorted from an allogeneic mixed lymphocyte reaction. The source is a human donor in good health; the cells came from an allogeneic mixed lymphocyte reaction.

In this sample, this clone turned up a few times. Written as DNA, the CDR3 is TGTGCCACCTCTCACCCCGGGACAGCGTCCTACGAGCAGTACTTC. Amino acid sequence: CATSHPGTASYEQYF. The chain couples TRBV15 to TRBJ2-7; 7 bases are shared with TRBD1. Germline V gene sequence: CDR1 LNHNV, CDR2 YYDKDF (reference sequence). This CDR3 is built from 15 residues. Trimming removed 8 bases from V and 1 base from J; junction bases left unmatched: 11.

The gene calls are TRBV18 and TRBJ2-5, with D uncertain. V was shortened by 4 bases and J by 1 base, with 7 bases between the two germline ends. The CDR3 runs 13 residues. Germline CDR1 reads KGHSH; CDR2 reads LQKENI. CDR3 DNA: TGTGCCAGCTCACGTGGTCTCCAAGAGACCCAGTACTTC. Translated: CASSRGLQETQYF.

This clone was seen only a few times. The chain is built from TRBV19 and TRBJ2-5; 9 nucleotides line up with TRBD1. This CDR3 has 15 residues. CDR1 is LNHDA and CDR2 is SQIVND in the germline V gene (reference sequence). Trimming cost V 3 bases and J 5 bases; bases outside gene matches: 7. CDR3 nucleotides: TGTGCCAGTAGTATGCTGGGACAGGGTGTTGAGACCCAGTACTTC. It encodes CASSMLGQGVETQYF.